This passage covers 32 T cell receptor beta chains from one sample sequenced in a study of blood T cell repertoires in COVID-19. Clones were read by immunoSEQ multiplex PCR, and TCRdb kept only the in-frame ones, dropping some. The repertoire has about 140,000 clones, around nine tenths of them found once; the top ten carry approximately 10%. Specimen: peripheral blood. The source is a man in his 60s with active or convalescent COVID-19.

CDR3: CATSPGTGVGGYTF. CDR3 DNA sequence: TGTGCCACCAGCCCCGGGACAGGGGTTGGAGGCTACACCTTC. This chain uses TRBV24-1 with TRBJ1-2; 10 positions agree with TRBD1. With 7 bases clipped from V and 8 bases from J, the junction kept 9 bases outside the gene matches. There are 14 residues in the CDR3. Germline CDR1 and CDR2: KGHDR and SFDVKD.

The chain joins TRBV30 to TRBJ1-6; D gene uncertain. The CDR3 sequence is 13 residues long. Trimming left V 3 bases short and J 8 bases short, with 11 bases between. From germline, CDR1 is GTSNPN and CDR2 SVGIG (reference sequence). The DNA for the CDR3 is TGTGCCTGGAGGATTACGGGTGATTCACCCCTCCACTTT. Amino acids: CAWRITGDSPLHF.

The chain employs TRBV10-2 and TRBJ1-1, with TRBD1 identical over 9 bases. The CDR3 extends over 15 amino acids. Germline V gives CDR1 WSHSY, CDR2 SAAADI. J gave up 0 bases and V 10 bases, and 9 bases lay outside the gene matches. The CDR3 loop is CATRGQGLMNTEAFF. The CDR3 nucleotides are TGCGCCACCCGAGGACAGGGGCTCATGAACACTGAAGCTTTCTTT.

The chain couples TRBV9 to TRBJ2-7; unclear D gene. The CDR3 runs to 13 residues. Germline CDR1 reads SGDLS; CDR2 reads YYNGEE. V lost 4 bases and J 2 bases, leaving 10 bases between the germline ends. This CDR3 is CASSRSSTYEQYF. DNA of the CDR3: TGTGCCAGCAGCAGGAGTTCAACCTACGAGCAGTACTTC.

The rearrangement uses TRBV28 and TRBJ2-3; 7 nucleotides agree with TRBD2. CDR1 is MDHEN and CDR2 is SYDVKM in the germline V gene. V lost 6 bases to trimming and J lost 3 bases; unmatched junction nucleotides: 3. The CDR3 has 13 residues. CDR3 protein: CASRSSGTDTQYF. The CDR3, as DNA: TGTGCCAGCAGGAGTAGCGGGACAGATACGCAGTATTTT. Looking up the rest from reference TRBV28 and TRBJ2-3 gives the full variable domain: DVKVTQSSRYLVKRTGEKVFLECVQDMDHENMFWYRQDPGLGLRLIYFSYDVKMKEKGDIPEGYSVSREKKERFSLILESASTNQTSMYLCASRSSGTDTQYFGPGTRLTVL.

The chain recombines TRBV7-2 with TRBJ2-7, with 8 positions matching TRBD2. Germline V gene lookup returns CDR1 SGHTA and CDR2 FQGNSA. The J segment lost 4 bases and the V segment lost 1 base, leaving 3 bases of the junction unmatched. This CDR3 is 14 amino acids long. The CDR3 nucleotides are TGTGCCAGCAGCTTAGGCGGGAGGCAGTACGAGCAGTACTTC. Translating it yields CASSLGGRQYEQYF.

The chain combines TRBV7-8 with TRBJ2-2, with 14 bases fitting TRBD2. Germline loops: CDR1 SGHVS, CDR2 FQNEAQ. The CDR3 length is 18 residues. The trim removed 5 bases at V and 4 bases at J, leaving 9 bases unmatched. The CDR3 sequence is CASSGGLAGGSTTGELFF. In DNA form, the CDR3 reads TGTGCCAGCAGCGGCGGACTAGCGGGAGGTTCGACCACCGGGGAGCTGTTTTTT.

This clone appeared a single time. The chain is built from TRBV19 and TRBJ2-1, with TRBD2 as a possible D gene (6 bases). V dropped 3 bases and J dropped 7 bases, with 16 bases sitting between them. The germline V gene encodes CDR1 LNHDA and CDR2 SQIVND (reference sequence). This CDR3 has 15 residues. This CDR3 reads CASSIDKGRRNEQFF. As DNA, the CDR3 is TGTGCCAGTAGTATCGACAAGGGGAGGAGGAATGAGCAGTTCTTC. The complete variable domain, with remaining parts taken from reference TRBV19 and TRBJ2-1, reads DGGITQSPKYLFRKEGQNVTLSCEQNLNHDAMYWYRQDPGQGLRLIYYSQIVNDFQKGDIAEGYSVSREKKESFPLTVTSAQKNPTAFYLCASSIDKGRRNEQFFGPGTRLTVL.

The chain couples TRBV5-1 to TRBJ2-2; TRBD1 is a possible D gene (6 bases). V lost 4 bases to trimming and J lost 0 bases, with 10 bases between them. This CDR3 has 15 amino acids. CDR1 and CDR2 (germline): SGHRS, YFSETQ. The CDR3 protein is CASSPGHANTGELFF. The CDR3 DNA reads TGCGCCAGCAGCCCGGGACACGCGAACACCGGGGAGCTGTTTTTT.

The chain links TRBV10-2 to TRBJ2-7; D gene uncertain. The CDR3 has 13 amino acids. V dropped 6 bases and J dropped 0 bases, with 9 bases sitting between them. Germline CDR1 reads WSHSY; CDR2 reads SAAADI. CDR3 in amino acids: CASSVQRSYEQYF. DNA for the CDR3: TGCGCCAGCAGCGTCCAGCGCTCCTACGAGCAGTACTTC.

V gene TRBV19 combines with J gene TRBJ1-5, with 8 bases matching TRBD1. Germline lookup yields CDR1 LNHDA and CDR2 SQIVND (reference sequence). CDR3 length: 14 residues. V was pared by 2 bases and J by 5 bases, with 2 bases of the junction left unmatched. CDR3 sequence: CASSITGGHQPQHF. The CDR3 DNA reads TGTGCCAGTAGTATAACAGGGGGGCATCAGCCCCAGCATTTT.

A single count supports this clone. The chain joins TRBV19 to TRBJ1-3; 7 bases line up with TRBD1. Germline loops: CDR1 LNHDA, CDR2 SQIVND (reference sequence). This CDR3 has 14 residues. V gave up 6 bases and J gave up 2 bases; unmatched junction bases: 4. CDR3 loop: CASSPGTAGNTIYF. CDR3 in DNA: TGTGCCAGTAGCCCTGGGACAGCTGGAAACACCATATATTTT. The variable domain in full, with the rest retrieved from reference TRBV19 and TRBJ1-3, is DGGITQSPKYLFRKEGQNVTLSCEQNLNHDAMYWYRQDPGQGLRLIYYSQIVNDFQKGDIAEGYSVSREKKESFPLTVTSAQKNPTAFYLCASSPGTAGNTIYFGEGSWLTVV.

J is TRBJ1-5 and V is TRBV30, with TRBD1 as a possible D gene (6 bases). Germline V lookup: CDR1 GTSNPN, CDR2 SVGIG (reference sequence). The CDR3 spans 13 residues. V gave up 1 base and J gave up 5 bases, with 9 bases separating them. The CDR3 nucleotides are TGTGCCTGGAGTGGTCAGGGGTATCAGCCCCAGCATTTT. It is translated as CAWSGQGYQPQHF.

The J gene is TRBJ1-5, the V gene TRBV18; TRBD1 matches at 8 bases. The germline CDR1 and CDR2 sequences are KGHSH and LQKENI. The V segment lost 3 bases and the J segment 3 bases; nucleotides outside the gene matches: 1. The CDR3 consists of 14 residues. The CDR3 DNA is TGTGCCAGCTCACCGGACAGGGCCAATCAGCCCCAGCATTTT. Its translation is CASSPDRANQPQHF.

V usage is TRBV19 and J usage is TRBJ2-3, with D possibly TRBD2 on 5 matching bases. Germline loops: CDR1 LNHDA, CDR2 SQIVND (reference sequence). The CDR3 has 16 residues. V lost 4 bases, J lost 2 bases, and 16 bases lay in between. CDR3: CASSRLQRRYTDTQYF. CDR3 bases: TGTGCCAGTAGTAGGCTCCAGCGGAGGTACACAGATACGCAGTATTTT.

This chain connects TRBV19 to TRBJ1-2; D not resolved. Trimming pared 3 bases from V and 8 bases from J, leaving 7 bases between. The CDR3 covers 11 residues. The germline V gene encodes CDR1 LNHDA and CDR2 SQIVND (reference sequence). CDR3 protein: CASSMGAGYTF. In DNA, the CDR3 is TGTGCCAGTAGTATGGGCGCGGGCTACACCTTC.

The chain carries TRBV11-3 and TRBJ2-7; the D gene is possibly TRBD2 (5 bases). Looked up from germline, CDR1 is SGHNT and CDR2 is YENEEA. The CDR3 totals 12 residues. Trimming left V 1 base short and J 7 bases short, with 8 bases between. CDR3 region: CASSLGSGEQYF. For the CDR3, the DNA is TGTGCCAGCAGCTTAGGCTCGGGGGAGCAGTACTTC.

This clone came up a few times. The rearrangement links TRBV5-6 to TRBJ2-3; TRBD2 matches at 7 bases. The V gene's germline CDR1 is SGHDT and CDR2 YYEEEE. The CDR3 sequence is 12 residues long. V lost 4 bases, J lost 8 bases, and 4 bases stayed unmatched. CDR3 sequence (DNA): TGTGCCAGCAGCAGCAGACTAGCTACGCAGTATTTT. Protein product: CASSSRLATQYF.

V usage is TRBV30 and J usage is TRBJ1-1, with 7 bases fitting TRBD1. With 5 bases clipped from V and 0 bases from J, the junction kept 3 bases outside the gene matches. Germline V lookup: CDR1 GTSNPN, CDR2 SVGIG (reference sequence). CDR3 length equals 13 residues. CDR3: CAWVTGVNTEAFF. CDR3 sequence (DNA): TGTGCCTGGGTCACAGGGGTGAACACTGAAGCTTTCTTT.

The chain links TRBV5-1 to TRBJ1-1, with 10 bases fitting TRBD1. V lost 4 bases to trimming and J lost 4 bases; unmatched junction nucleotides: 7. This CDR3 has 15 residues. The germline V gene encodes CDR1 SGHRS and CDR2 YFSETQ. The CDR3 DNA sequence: TGCGCCAGCAGCAGAATGGGACAGGGGCGCACTGAAGCTTTCTTT. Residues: CASSRMGQGRTEAFF.

Here the CDR3 reads CASSYNYEQYF. The DNA for the CDR3 is TGCGCCAGCAGCTACAACTACGAGCAGTACTTC. V usage is TRBV5-1 and J usage is TRBJ2-7; D is ambiguous. The CDR3 is made up of 11 amino acids. Germline V gene lookup returns CDR1 SGHRS and CDR2 YFSETQ. V lost 3 bases and J 3 bases, leaving 4 bases between the germline ends.

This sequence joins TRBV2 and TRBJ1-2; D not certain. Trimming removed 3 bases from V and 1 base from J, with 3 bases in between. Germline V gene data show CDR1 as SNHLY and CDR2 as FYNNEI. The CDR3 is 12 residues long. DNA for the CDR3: TGTGCCAGCAGTGACAGTAACTATGGCTACACCTTC. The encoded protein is CASSDSNYGYTF.

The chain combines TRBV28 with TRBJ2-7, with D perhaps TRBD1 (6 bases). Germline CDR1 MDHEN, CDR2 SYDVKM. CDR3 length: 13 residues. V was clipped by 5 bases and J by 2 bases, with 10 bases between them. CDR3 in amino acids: CASSRDNTYEQYF. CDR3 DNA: TGTGCCAGCAGTCGGGACAACACCTACGAGCAGTACTTC.

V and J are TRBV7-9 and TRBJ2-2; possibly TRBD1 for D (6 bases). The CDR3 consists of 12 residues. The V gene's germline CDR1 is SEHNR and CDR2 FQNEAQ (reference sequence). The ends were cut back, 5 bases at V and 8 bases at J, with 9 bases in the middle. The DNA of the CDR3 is TGTGCCAGCAGCCGAGGGGGAGGGGAGCTGTTTTTT. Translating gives CASSRGGGELFF. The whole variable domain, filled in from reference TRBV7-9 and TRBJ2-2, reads DTGVSQNPRHKITKRGQNVTFRCDPISEHNRLYWYRQTLGQGPEFLTYFQNEAQLEKSRLLSDRFSAERPKGSFSTLEIQRTEQGDSAMYLCASSRGGGELFFGEGSRLTVL.

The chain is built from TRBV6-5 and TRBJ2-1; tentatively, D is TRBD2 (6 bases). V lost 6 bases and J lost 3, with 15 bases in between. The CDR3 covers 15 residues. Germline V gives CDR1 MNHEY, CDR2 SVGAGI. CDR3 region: CASSFSGSVYNEQFF. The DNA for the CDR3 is TGTGCCAGCAGCTTTAGCGGCTCTGTCTACAATGAGCAGTTCTTC.

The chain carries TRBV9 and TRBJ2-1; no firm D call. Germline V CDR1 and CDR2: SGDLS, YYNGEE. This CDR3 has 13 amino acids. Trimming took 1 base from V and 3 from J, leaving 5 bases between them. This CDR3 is CASSVQNYNEQFF. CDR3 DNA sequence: TGTGCCAGCAGCGTACAGAACTACAATGAGCAGTTCTTC.

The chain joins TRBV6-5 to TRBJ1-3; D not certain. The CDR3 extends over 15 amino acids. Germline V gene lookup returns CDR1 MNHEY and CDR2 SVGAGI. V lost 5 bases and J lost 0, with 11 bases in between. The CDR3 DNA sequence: TGTGCCAGCAGTCCCATCCGGGACTCTGGAAACACCATATATTTT. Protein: CASSPIRDSGNTIYF.

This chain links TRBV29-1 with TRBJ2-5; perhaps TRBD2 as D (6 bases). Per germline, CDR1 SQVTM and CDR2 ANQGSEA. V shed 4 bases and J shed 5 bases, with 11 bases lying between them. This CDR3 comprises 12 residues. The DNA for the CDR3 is TGCAGCGTTGTAGGTGGGAGGGAGACCCAGTACTTC. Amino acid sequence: CSVVGGRETQYF.

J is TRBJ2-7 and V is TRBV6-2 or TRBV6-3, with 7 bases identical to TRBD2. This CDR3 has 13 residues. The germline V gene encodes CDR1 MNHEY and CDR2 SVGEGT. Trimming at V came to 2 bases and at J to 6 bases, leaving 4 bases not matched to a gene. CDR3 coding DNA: TGTGCCAGCAGTTACCGGACTAGAAGCGAGCAGTACTTC. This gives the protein CASSYRTRSEQYF.

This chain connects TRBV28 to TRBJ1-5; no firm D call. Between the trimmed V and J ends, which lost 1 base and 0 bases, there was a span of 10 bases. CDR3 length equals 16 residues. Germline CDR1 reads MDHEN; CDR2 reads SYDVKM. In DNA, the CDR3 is TGTGCCAGCAGTTTATCGTCCGGGGATAGCAATCAGCCCCAGCATTTT. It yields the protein CASSLSSGDSNQPQHF. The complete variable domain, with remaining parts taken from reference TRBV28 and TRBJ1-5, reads DVKVTQSSRYLVKRTGEKVFLECVQDMDHENMFWYRQDPGLGLRLIYFSYDVKMKEKGDIPEGYSVSREKKERFSLILESASTNQTSMYLCASSLSSGDSNQPQHFGDGTRLSIL.

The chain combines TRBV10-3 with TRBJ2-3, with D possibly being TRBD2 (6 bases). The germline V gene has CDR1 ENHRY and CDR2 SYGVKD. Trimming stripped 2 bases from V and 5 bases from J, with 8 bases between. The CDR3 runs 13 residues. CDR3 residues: CAISEGRKDTQYF. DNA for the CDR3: TGTGCCATCAGTGAGGGGAGGAAAGATACGCAGTATTTT.

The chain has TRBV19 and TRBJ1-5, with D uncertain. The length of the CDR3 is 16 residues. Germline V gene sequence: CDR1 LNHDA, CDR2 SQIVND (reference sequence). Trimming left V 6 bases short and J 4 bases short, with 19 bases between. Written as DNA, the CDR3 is TGTGCCAGTAGCCCGAACAGATTATCATCTAATCAGCCCCAGCATTTT. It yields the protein CASSPNRLSSNQPQHF. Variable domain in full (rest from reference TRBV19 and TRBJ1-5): DGGITQSPKYLFRKEGQNVTLSCEQNLNHDAMYWYRQDPGQGLRLIYYSQIVNDFQKGDIAEGYSVSREKKESFPLTVTSAQKNPTAFYLCASSPNRLSSNQPQHFGDGTRLSIL.